This TCR beta chain was recorded in a study of T cell repertoires in cytomegalovirus infection (dated by TCRdb to about 2019). Background on the whole study: Donor HLA type was relevant to the analysis, because carriage of CMV infection together with the matching HLA type was indicated by public TCR beta signatures.

Details on this clonotype: Its target antigen remains unknown. The junction departs from the called germline gene at one end, perhaps through a read error.

The run used an Illumina HiSeq 1500. In-frame beta chains were kept once TCRdb had trimmed the public reads at Q25 with fastp and called clones with MiXCR. Rows matching on CDR3 protein sequence are summarized as one entry with the most common DNA and genes. The sample profile shows approximately 200,000 distinct CDR3 sequences; roughly 27% of them were found once. The ten largest make up about 31% of the sample. The CDR3 measures 15 amino acids from cysteine to phenylalanine. The sequence is cut down to CDR3 DNA, 45 bases in frame from base 1. As encoded in the germline V gene, CDR1 is SGHTA while CDR2 is FQGNSA. The paper's findings and limits, for the study overall: In both this cohort and an independent roughly 400-donor cohort, the cumulative frequency of public TCR beta family members distinguished carriers of CMV infection plus the relevant HLA type. In the ex vivo response, HLA-C-restricted CMV-specific TCR beta clonotypes were dominant, and in two of eight donors the single most frequent clonotype came from this HLA-C-restricted group.

The receptor's source is a human donor in good health (CMV status not recorded). Some clones in this sample may be carry-over from other donors' samples. The chain is made from TRBV7-2 and TRBJ1-4; 7 central bases correspond to TRBD1. Sequenced: PBMCs. CDR3 loop: CASSDDGTAGETLFF. The sequence in DNA is TGTGCCAGCAGCGATGACGGGACAGCGGGAGAAACACTGTTTTTT.